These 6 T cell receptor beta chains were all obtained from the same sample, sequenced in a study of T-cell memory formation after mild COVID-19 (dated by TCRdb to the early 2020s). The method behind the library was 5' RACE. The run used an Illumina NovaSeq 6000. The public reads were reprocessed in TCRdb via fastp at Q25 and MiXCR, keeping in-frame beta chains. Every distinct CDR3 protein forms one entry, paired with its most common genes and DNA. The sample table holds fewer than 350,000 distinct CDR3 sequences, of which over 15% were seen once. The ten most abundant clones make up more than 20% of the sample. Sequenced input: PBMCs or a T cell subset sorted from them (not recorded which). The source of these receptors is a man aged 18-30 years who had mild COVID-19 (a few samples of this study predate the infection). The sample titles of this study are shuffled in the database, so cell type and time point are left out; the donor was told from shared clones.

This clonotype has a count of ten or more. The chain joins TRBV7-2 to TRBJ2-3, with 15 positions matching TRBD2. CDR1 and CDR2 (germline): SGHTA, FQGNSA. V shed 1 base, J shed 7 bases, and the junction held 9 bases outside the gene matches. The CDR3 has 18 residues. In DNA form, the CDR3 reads TGTGCCAGCAGCTTAGAAGGGACTAGCGGGAGGAACATTAATACGCAGTATTTT. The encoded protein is CASSLEGTSGRNINTQYF.

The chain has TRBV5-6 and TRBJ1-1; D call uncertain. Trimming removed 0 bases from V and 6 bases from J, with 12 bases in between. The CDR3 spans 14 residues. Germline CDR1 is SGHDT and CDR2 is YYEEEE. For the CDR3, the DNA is TGTGCCAGCAGCTTGGTCCAAGCAGGCGCTGAAGCTTTCTTT. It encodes CASSLVQAGAEAFF. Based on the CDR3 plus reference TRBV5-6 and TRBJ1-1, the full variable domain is DAGVTQSPTHLIKTRGQQVTLRCSPKSGHDTVSWYQQALGQGPQFIFQYYEEEERQRGNFPDRFSGHQFPNYSSELNVNALLLGDSALYLCASSLVQAGAEAFFGQGTRLTVV.

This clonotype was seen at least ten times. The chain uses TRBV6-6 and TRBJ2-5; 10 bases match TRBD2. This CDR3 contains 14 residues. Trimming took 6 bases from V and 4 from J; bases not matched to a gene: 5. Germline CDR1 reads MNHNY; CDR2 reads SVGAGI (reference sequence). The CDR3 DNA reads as TGTGCCAGCAGCTTTAGCGGGGGGATAGAGACCCAGTACTTC. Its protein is CASSFSGGIETQYF.

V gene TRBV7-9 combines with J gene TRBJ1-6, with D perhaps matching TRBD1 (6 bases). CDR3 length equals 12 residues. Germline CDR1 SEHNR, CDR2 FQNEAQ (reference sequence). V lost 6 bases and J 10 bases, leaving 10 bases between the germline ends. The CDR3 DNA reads TGTGCCAGCAGTTACAGGGAATCACCCCTCCACTTT. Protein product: CASSYRESPLHF.

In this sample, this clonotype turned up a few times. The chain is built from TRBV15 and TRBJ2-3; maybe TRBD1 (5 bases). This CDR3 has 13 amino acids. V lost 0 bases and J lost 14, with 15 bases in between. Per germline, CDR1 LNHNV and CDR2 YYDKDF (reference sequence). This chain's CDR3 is CATSRDLAGFLYF. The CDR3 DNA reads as TGTGCCACCAGCAGAGATTTGGCAGGGTTTTTGTATTTT.

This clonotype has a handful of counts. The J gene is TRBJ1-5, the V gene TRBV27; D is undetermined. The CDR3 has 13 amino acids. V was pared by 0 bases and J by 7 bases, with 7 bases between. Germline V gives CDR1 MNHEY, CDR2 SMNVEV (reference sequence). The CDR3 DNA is TGTGCCAGCAGTTTATCCGAGGTACAGCCCCAGCATTTT. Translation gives CASSLSEVQPQHF.